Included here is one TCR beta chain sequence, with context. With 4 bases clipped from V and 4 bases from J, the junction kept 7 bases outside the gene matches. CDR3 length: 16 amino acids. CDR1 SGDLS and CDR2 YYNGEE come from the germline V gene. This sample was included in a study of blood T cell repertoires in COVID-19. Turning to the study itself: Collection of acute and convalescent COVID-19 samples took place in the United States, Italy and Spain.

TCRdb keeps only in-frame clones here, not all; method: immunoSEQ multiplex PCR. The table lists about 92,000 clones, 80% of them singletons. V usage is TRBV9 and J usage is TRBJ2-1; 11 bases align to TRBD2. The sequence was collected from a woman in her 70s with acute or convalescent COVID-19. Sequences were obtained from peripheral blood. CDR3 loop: CASSLQGTSGYNEQFF. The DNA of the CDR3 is TGTGCCAGCAGCTTACAAGGGACTAGCGGATACAATGAGCAGTTCTTC.